This record looks at one TCR beta chain sequence and its context. Terminally differentiated effector memory CD45RA+ cells were excluded by CCR7 positive selection of CD45RO-negative cells. Only in-frame clones appear in the TCRdb table, and some are missing; sequencing was by immunoSEQ multiplex PCR. The sample has approximately 600,000 clones; around 96% are singletons. This entry comes from a study of shared clonotypes between healthy human individuals. After removal of 8 bases from V and 4 bases from J, the junction contained 4 bases not matched to a gene. CDR1 is PRHDT and CDR2 is FYEKMQ in the germline V gene (reference sequence). This CDR3 has 13 residues.

This chain uses TRBV13 with TRBJ2-7, with TRBD1 matching 11 bases. Sequenced material: naive CD8+ T cells sorted from blood. This receptor was taken from a woman in her 30s in good health. CDR3 sequence reads: CASGDRGAYEQYF. DNA of the CDR3: TGTGCCAGCGGGGACAGGGGGGCTTACGAGCAGTACTTC.